The 24 T cell receptor beta chains in this list originate from one sample, sequenced in a study of blood T cell repertoires in COVID-19. The method was immunoSEQ multiplex PCR; TCRdb's version includes in-frame clones alone and lacks a portion of them. The table has around 32,000 clones, 65% to 90% seen once; the top ten hold more than 5.5%. The sample was peripheral blood. These TCRs come from a woman older than 75 with active or convalescent COVID-19.

This chain links TRBV9 with TRBJ2-1, with TRBD2 matching over 11 bases. V was clipped by 6 bases and J by 7 bases; unmatched bases: 6. This CDR3 contains 14 residues. Per germline, CDR1 SGDLS and CDR2 YYNGEE. In DNA, the CDR3 is TGTGCCAGCACCCTAGCGGGAGGACCAAATGAGCAGTTCTTC. It translates to CASTLAGGPNEQFF.

The DNA of the CDR3 is TGTGCCATCACCACAAACCGGGACAAGGGCAGCACAGATACGCAGTATTTT. It yields the protein CAITTNRDKGSTDTQYF. The chain is built from TRBV10-3 and TRBJ2-3; D might be TRBD1 (6 bases). This CDR3 is built from 17 residues. CDR1 and CDR2 from the germline V gene are ENHRY and SYGVKD. V lost 7 bases to trimming and J lost 0 bases, with 20 bases between them.

The table lists this clone with a count of one. V and J are TRBV11-2 and TRBJ2-4; D is perhaps TRBD1 (5 bases). Trimming removed 8 bases from V and 15 bases from J, with 17 bases in between. Germline lookup yields CDR1 SGHAT and CDR2 FQNNGV. This CDR3 spans 11 amino acids. This CDR3 reads CASSSRQGRYF. Here the CDR3 DNA reads TGTGCCAGCTCCTCCCGGCAGGGCCGGTACTTC.

The rearrangement uses TRBV27 and TRBJ1-5; D call uncertain. Germline CDR1 reads MNHEY; CDR2 reads SMNVEV (reference sequence). Trimming took 3 bases from V and 6 from J, leaving 12 bases between them. CDR3 size: 14 residues. The CDR3 spells CASSFRGPGQPQHF. The CDR3 nucleotides are TGTGCCAGCAGTTTCCGAGGGCCGGGTCAGCCCCAGCATTTT.

The chain combines TRBV7-9 with TRBJ2-3, with D hard to call. Per germline, CDR1 SEHNR and CDR2 FQNEAQ (reference sequence). Trimming stripped 6 bases from V and 1 base from J, with 8 bases between. The CDR3 covers 13 residues. CDR3 nucleotide sequence: TGTGCCAGCAGGGTTTCGGGCACAGATACGCAGTATTTT. Its translation is CASRVSGTDTQYF.

The V call is TRBV19, the J call TRBJ2-1; the match to TRBD1 covers 7 bases. The CDR3 is 15 amino acids. V trimming: 3 bases; J trimming: 6 bases; junction bases outside the gene matches: 8. Germline V gives CDR1 LNHDA, CDR2 SQIVND (reference sequence). The CDR3 loop reads CASSIGDRAINEQFF. CDR3 DNA sequence: TGTGCCAGTAGTATCGGAGACAGGGCCATCAATGAGCAGTTCTTC.

CDR3 protein: CASSFTGVSYEQYF. Here the CDR3 DNA reads TGCGCCAGCAGTTTTACAGGGGTCTCCTACGAGCAGTACTTC. The rearrangement joins TRBV5-1 to TRBJ2-7; 7 bases fit TRBD1. The CDR3 totals 14 residues. Germline loops: CDR1 SGHRS, CDR2 YFSETQ. V gave up 5 bases and J gave up 0 bases; unmatched junction bases: 5.

CDR3 sequence: CASSPRTSDTDTQYF. DNA of the CDR3: TGTGCCAGCAGCCCGCGGACTAGCGACACAGATACGCAGTATTTT. The rearrangement joins TRBV7-6 to TRBJ2-3; TRBD2 matches at 9 bases. The CDR3 spans 15 residues. V lost 5 bases to trimming and J lost 2 bases; unmatched junction nucleotides: 5. Germline V gene lookup returns CDR1 SGHVS and CDR2 FNYEAQ. Filled out from reference TRBV7-6 and TRBJ2-3, the complete variable domain reads GAGVSQSPRYKVTKRGQDVALRCDPISGHVSLYWYRQALGQGPEFLTYFNYEAQQDKSGLPNDRFSAERPEGSISTLTIQRTEQRDSAMYRCASSPRTSDTDTQYFGPGTRLTVL.

The gene calls are TRBV9 and TRBJ2-1, with a possible D match to TRBD2 (5 bases). V was clipped by 0 bases and J by 6 bases, with 7 bases between them. Looked up from germline, CDR1 is SGDLS and CDR2 is YYNGEE. The CDR3 covers 13 residues. The CDR3 loop reads CASSVGGVNEQFF. CDR3 DNA: TGTGCCAGCAGCGTAGGGGGAGTCAATGAGCAGTTCTTC. Variable domain in full (rest from reference TRBV9 and TRBJ2-1): DSGVTQTPKHLITATGQRVTLRCSPRSGDLSVYWYQQSLDQGLQFLIQYYNGEERAKGNILERFSAQQFPDLHSELNLSSLELGDSALYFCASSVGGVNEQFFGPGTRLTVL.

The rearrangement links TRBV11-3 to TRBJ1-4; D is unclear. The V end lost 1 base, the J end lost 0 bases, and 9 bases lay between the germline ends. This CDR3 is 16 amino acids long. The V gene's germline CDR1 is SGHNT and CDR2 YENEEA. The CDR3 DNA is TGTGCCAGCAGCTTAGCAGGCCAGACAACTAATGAAAAACTGTTTTTT. Protein: CASSLAGQTTNEKLFF.

The CDR3: CASRLQGNQPQHF. The CDR3 coding sequence is TGTGCCAGCAGGCTACAGGGGAATCAGCCCCAGCATTTT. The chain combines TRBV28 with TRBJ1-5; 7 bases are a match to TRBD1. The V and J ends lost 6 bases and 4 bases, in that order; junction bases with no gene match: 3. The CDR3 sequence is 13 residues long. Germline V CDR1 and CDR2: MDHEN, SYDVKM.

The V and J genes are TRBV2 and TRBJ2-2; 15 positions agree with TRBD2. The CDR3 has 16 amino acids. V shed 5 bases, J shed 7 bases, and the junction held 5 bases outside the gene matches. In germline, CDR1 is SNHLY, CDR2 FYNNEI. The CDR3 region is CASSQGLAGGGGELFF. The CDR3 coding sequence is TGTGCCAGCAGTCAGGGACTAGCGGGAGGAGGCGGGGAGCTGTTTTTT.

V and J are TRBV12-3 or TRBV12-4 and TRBJ1-1; D is uncertain. The CDR3 consists of 13 residues. V lost 2 bases and J 1 base, leaving 5 bases between the germline ends. CDR3 protein: CASSLNSNTEAFF. CDR3 coding DNA: TGTGCCAGCAGTTTAAACTCGAACACTGAAGCTTTCTTT.

The chain recombines TRBV28 with TRBJ2-7, with a weak D call TRBD1 (6 bases). Germline CDR1 MDHEN, CDR2 SYDVKM. V lost 7 bases and J 2 bases, leaving 15 bases between the germline ends. The CDR3 is 14 amino acids. For the CDR3, the DNA is TGTGCCAGCACCTGGCATGGGACAACCTACGAGCAGTACTTC. Translation: CASTWHGTTYEQYF.

The genes are TRBV6-5 and TRBJ1-2, with 10 bases matching TRBD1. V was clipped by 6 bases and J by 2 bases; unmatched bases: 6. CDR1 and CDR2 (germline): MNHEY, SVGAGI. The CDR3 sequence is 15 residues long. The CDR3 sequence is CASRLGQGENYGYTF. In DNA, the CDR3 is TGTGCCAGCAGACTCGGACAGGGGGAAAACTATGGCTACACCTTC.

V and J are TRBV4-3 and TRBJ2-2, with D possibly being TRBD2 (5 bases). Trimming stripped 0 bases from V and 3 bases from J, with 11 bases between. The CDR3 runs 16 residues. The germline V gene has CDR1 LGHNA and CDR2 YSLEER. The CDR3 loop reads CASSQEVGVHTGELFF. The CDR3 region has the DNA TGCGCCAGCAGCCAAGAGGTGGGAGTTCACACCGGGGAGCTGTTTTTT.

This rearrangement joins TRBV9 to TRBJ1-2; 10 nucleotides agree with TRBD1. The CDR3 totals 18 residues. V gave up 3 bases and J gave up 1 base; unmatched junction bases: 12. Looked up from germline, CDR1 is SGDLS and CDR2 is YYNGEE. The CDR3 loop reads CASSDTETGGWFNYGYTF. For the CDR3, the DNA is TGTGCCAGCAGCGATACTGAGACAGGGGGCTGGTTTAACTATGGCTACACCTTC.

This chain links TRBV2 with TRBJ1-3; D call uncertain. V lost 5 bases and J lost 0, with 8 bases in between. The CDR3 is 14 amino acids. Per the germline V gene, CDR1 is SNHLY and CDR2 is FYNNEI. For the CDR3, the DNA is TGTGCCAGCAGTTTTAAGAGCTCTGGAAACACCATATATTTT. Residues: CASSFKSSGNTIYF.

The chain couples TRBV5-1 to TRBJ2-1, with D perhaps matching TRBD2 (7 bases). The CDR3 runs 16 residues. V was shortened by 1 base and J by 6 bases, with 17 bases between the two germline ends. The germline gives CDR1 SGHRS, CDR2 YFSETQ. The CDR3 region has the DNA TGCGCCAGCAGCTTGTCCGCGGGGGCCCCAGGCAATGAGCAGTTCTTC. Translated: CASSLSAGAPGNEQFF.

This chain connects TRBV28 to TRBJ1-3; D is perhaps TRBD1 (5 bases). V lost 10 bases, J lost 2 bases, and 15 bases lay in between. Germline V CDR1 and CDR2: MDHEN, SYDVKM. The CDR3 loop spans 14 amino acids. This CDR3 reads CATVGGKAGNTIYF. In nucleotides, the CDR3 is TGTGCCACCGTGGGGGGTAAGGCTGGAAACACCATATATTTT.

V usage is TRBV6-5 and J usage is TRBJ1-6; D is perhaps TRBD1 (6 bases). Germline V gene sequence: CDR1 MNHEY, CDR2 SVGAGI. This CDR3 contains 15 residues. V lost 6 bases and J 10 bases, leaving 19 bases between the germline ends. The CDR3 loop is CASRSDFDGGSPLHF. The CDR3 region has the DNA TGTGCCAGCAGATCGGATTTTGATGGGGGCTCACCCCTCCACTTT.

The rearrangement links TRBV9 to TRBJ2-7; D ambiguous. The germline CDR1 and CDR2 sequences are SGDLS and YYNGEE. V was pared by 0 bases and J by 0 bases, with 10 bases between. The CDR3 extends over 15 amino acids. The CDR3 coding sequence is TGTGCCAGCAGCGTAGATGCGCTAAGCTCCTACGAGCAGTACTTC. Translation gives CASSVDALSSYEQYF.

This clone occurred once. The chain is built from TRBV28 and TRBJ2-7, with D perhaps matching TRBD2 (6 bases). The CDR3 is made up of 14 amino acids. Germline V gene data show CDR1 as MDHEN and CDR2 as SYDVKM. V lost 7 bases and J lost 7, with 20 bases in between. The CDR3 bases are TGTGCCAGCATCGAAGGGATCTACGGAGGGGAGCAGTACTTC. Its protein is CASIEGIYGGEQYF.

This chain joins TRBV11-2 and TRBJ1-1; TRBD1 matches at 11 bases. The V gene end was trimmed by 1 base and the J gene end by 0 bases; junction bases not matched to a gene: 4. The CDR3 sequence is 17 residues long. Germline V gene data show CDR1 as SGHAT and CDR2 as FQNNGV. The chain's CDR3 is CASSLGGTGGLNTEAFF. The CDR3 DNA is TGTGCCAGCAGCTTAGGGGGGACAGGGGGATTGAACACTGAAGCTTTCTTT.